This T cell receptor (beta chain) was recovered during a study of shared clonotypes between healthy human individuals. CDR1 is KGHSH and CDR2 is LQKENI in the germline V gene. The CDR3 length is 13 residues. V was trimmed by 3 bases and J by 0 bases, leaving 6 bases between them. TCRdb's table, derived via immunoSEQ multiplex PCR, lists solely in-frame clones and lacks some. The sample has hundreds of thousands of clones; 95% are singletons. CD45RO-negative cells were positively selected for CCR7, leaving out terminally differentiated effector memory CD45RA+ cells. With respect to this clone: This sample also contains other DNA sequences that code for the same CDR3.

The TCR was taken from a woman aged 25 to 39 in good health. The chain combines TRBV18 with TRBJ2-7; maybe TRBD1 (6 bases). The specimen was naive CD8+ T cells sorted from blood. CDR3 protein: CASSPDSSYEQYF. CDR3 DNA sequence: TGTGCCAGCTCACCGGACAGCTCCTACGAGCAGTACTTC.